Listed here is a single T cell receptor beta chain. Antigen specificity is unknown. The data are from a study of lymphopenia after photon versus proton radiotherapy. Study-wide points: Post-nadir diversity loss with photons came from oligoclonal expansion, particularly CD8+ Temra cells. Relative stability marked proton patients; photon patients lost diversity and naive cells.

Sequencing used immunoSEQ multiplex PCR; TCRdb keeps in-frame clones, though not all of them. The repertoire holds roughly 42,000 clones, with roughly 87% as singletons. The V and J ends lost 1 base and 0 bases respectively, with 12 bases between them. The CDR3 spans 16 residues. Germline assignment: CDR1 MNHNS and CDR2 SASEGT. The clonotype was recovered from a middle-aged man with gastric cancer. The chain joins TRBV6-1 to TRBJ2-5, with D perhaps matching TRBD2 (5 bases). The sequenced sample was peripheral blood, obtained from a patient treated with photon-based radiotherapy. CDR3 DNA: TGTGCCAGCAGTGAAGATGTCGGCGGGTACCAAGAGACCCAGTACTTC. Protein sequence: CASSEDVGGYQETQYF.